This TCR beta chain derives from a study of cytomegalovirus exposure and HLA in healthy donors. Broader study findings: High specificity and sensitivity for cytomegalovirus status were reported for the classifier.

This clone was seen a single time. Its antigen is not known. The protocol was immunoSEQ multiplex PCR, while the TCRdb copy is restricted to in-frame clones and leaves out a portion. The sample has 100,000 to 120,000 clones, around 85% seen once. In germline, CDR1 is SGHAT, CDR2 FQNNGV. The CDR3 spans 12 residues. V was cut by 8 bases and J by 6 bases, with 13 bases left in between. The chain couples TRBV11-2 to TRBJ1-2, with D possibly being TRBD1 (6 bases). Sequenced: PBMCs. The sequence came from a woman between 18 and 30 years old in good health and CMV-seronegative. CDR3: CASLGGGNGYTF. The CDR3, as DNA: TGTGCCAGCCTGGGGGGGGGCAATGGCTACACCTTC.